This T cell receptor (beta chain) was profiled in a study of OX40 agonist ivuxolimab in advanced cancers. Study background: Every 2 weeks, ivuxolimab was infused into the patients intravenously at between 0.01 and 10 mg/kg. Eligibility admitted prior anti-PD-1, anti-PD-L1 or anti-CTLA-4 therapy; around 38% had some. The study, taken as a whole, reports: Expanded clones tended on average to be more numerous among CD8+ T cells than CD4+. Certain nonresponding patients likewise had low normalized T-cell clonal expansion.

This CDR3 comprises 14 residues. Trimming cost V 2 bases and J 1 base, with 8 bases left between them. Germline assignment: CDR1 MNHEY and CDR2 SMNVEV (reference sequence). The repertoire was sequenced with immunoSEQ multiplex PCR; TCRdb's copy has only in-frame clones and lacks some. Of roughly 58,000 clones in the sample, around four fifths were seen once. In the case of this clone: What it binds is not known.

This sequence originates from an adult with an advanced solid tumor such as melanoma, head and neck, liver or kidney cancer. This specimen consisted of CD4+ or CD8+ T cells sorted from blood, obtained in a trial of the OX40 agonist ivuxolimab. The rearrangement joins TRBV27 to TRBJ1-1; D gene ambiguous. The CDR3 bases are TGTGCCAGCAGTTTAGGTTGGGGGAACACTGAAGCTTTCTTT. It translates to CASSLGWGNTEAFF.